This is a list of T cell receptor beta chains from one sample in a study of T-cell memory formation after mild COVID-19. One entry per CDR3 protein, called by TCRdb with MiXCR from the 5' RACE reads. Of 500,000 to 550,000 distinct CDR3 sequences listed, roughly 20% are singletons. Sequencing was done on a sample of PBMCs or a T cell subset sorted from them (not recorded which). The receptor source for this set is an adult woman who had mild COVID-19 (a few samples of this study predate the infection). Cell type and time point are not known. Both conserved end residues are part of each CDR3. A D gene is named only where the DNA matches it firmly. Size tells how often a clone was seen (once, few, many) or the class of an expanded clone, and some rows leave it out.

>TRBV30|.|.|TRBJ1-1
TGTGCCTGGGACGAAAGCCTGGTCACTGAAGCTTTCTTT
CAWDESLVTEAFF
>TRBV12-3/TRBV12-4|many|TRBD2|TRBJ2-7
TGTGCCAGCAGTTTGGGGCTAGCGGGGGCCGCCTACGAGCAGTACTTC
CASSLGLAGAAYEQYF
>TRBV12-5|.|TRBD2|TRBJ2-7
TGTGCTAGTGGTTTGGCCGTAGCGGGAATCTCCTACGAGCAGTACTTC
CASGLAVAGISYEQYF
>TRBV7-9|few|.|TRBJ2-7
TGTGCCAGCAGCTTAGCGCCGGGGGACTACGAGCAGTACTTC
CASSLAPGDYEQYF
>TRBV4-3|few|.|TRBJ2-1
TGCGCCAGCAGCACATCTGGAAGGAATGAGCAGTTCTTC
CASSTSGRNEQFF
>TRBV7-6|few|TRBD2|TRBJ2-2
TGTGCCAGCAGCTCCTCGCCGGGACTACCTCCCGGGGAGCTGTTTTTT
CASSSSPGLPPGELFF
>TRBV20-1|few|.|TRBJ1-3
TGCAGTGCCCCCGAGGCAGGGAGGTTTTCTGGAAACACCATATATTTT
CSAPEAGRFSGNTIYF
>TRBV7-9|few|TRBD2|TRBJ2-3
TGTGCCAGCAGCTTAGTATTCCGGGTAGCGGGAGTGTCGGATACGCAGTATTTT
CASSLVFRVAGVSDTQYF
>TRBV12-3/TRBV12-4|few|.|TRBJ2-5
TGTGCCAGCAGTTTAGCTGTGAGGGCAGCTGGAGAGACCCAGTACTTC
CASSLAVRAAGETQYF
>TRBV24-1|.|TRBD1|TRBJ2-1
TGTGCCACCAGTGATTGGGGGACAGGGGACAATGAGCAGTTCTTC
CATSDWGTGDNEQFF
>TRBV3-1|.|.|TRBJ1-1
TGTGCCAGCAGCCCCACATCGGGGGCGGGGGCCACTGAAGCTTTCTTT
CASSPTSGAGATEAFF
>TRBV11-3|few|.|TRBJ2-5
TGTGCCAGCAGCGCCGCAGGGGGGCAAGAGACCCAGTACTTC
CASSAAGGQETQYF
>TRBV12-3/TRBV12-4|.|.|TRBJ1-5
TGTGCCAGCAGTTTACTGGAGGATCAGCCCCAGCATTTT
CASSLLEDQPQHF
>TRBV11-2|.|.|TRBJ2-5
TGTGCCAGCAGCTTACTTCGCGCCCCAGGGACCCAGTACTTC
CASSLLRAPGTQYF
>TRBV25-1|many|.|TRBJ2-5
TGTGCCAGCAGTGACTCACCAGAGACCCAGTACTTC
CASSDSPETQYF
>TRBV19|.|.|TRBJ1-1
TGTGCCAGTATTCGAGATAAGAACACTGAAGCTTTCTTT
CASIRDKNTEAFF
>TRBV30|few|.|TRBJ2-3
TGTGCCTGGAGGGCCTGGGCGGGACCCGATACGCAGTATTTT
CAWRAWAGPDTQYF
>TRBV4-1|.|.|TRBJ2-7
TGCGCCAGCAGTTCTGGAGGAAGGGGCCCCTACGAGCAGTACTTC
CASSSGGRGPYEQYF
>TRBV4-1|.|.|TRBJ2-7
TGCGCCAGCAGCCAAGAACAGGTACTCGAGCAGTACTTC
CASSQEQVLEQYF
>TRBV7-2|.|.|TRBJ1-2
TGTGCCAGCAGCCAACTGGACTATGGCTACACCTTC
CASSQLDYGYTF
>TRBV7-9|.|TRBD1|TRBJ2-3
TGTGCCAGCAGCTTAACCTCGGCACAGGGGACCCGTTTAACGCAGTATTTT
CASSLTSAQGTRLTQYF
>TRBV24-1|.|.|TRBJ2-1
TGTGCCACCAGTAATCAGGGGCCGGCCTACAATGAGCAGTTCTTC
CATSNQGPAYNEQFF
>TRBV5-6|.|.|TRBJ1-2
TGTGCCAGCAGCTTTGCACAGCCCGTGTACACCTTC
CASSFAQPVYTF
>TRBV28|few|TRBD1|TRBJ1-1
TGTGCCAGCAGACGTACAGGGGGCGGGGACACTGAAGCTTTCTTT
CASRRTGGGDTEAFF
>TRBV27|.|.|TRBJ2-5
TGTGCCAGCAGCCATAGTGGGGAGACCCAGTACTTC
CASSHSGETQYF
>TRBV28|.|TRBD1|TRBJ1-2
TGTGCCAGCAGTGAAGGACAGGCGCTAAACTATGGCTACACCTTC
CASSEGQALNYGYTF
>TRBV5-6|.|TRBD1|TRBJ2-7
TGTGCCAGCAGCCTTGGGACAGTTGCCGCCTACGAGCAGTACTTC
CASSLGTVAAYEQYF
>TRBV20-1|few|TRBD2|TRBJ2-3
TGCAGTGCTAGACCCGGACTAGCGGGCGCCAGCACAGATACGCAGTATTTT
CSARPGLAGASTDTQYF
>TRBV30|.|.|TRBJ2-1
TGTGCCTGGAGTGGGTTAGCAAATGAGCAGTTCTTC
CAWSGLANEQFF
>TRBV30|.|TRBD1|TRBJ2-1
TGTGCCTGGAGTCATGGACAGGGCCTCTACAATGAGCAGTTCTTC
CAWSHGQGLYNEQFF
>TRBV12-3/TRBV12-4|.|TRBD1|TRBJ1-1
TGTGCCACACAACCCCAGGGGGCCCTGAACACTGAAGCTTTCTTT
CATQPQGALNTEAFF
>TRBV7-6|.|TRBD1|TRBJ2-3
TGTGCCAGCAGCTTATGGACCGGGACAGGCTTAGATTTT
CASSLWTGTGLDF
>TRBV7-9|.|TRBD1|TRBJ1-1
TGTGCCAGCAGCTTAGGGACAGGGATAGGTGAAGCTTTCTTT
CASSLGTGIGEAFF
>TRBV5-5|.|.|TRBJ2-3
TGTGCCAGCAGCCCGGGACGGCCAAGCACAGATACGCAGTATTTT
CASSPGRPSTDTQYF
>TRBV19|few|.|TRBJ2-1
TGTGCCAGTAGTATAGGTCGGAGGGGATCTAAGAGTGAGCAGTTCTTC
CASSIGRRGSKSEQFF
>TRBV25-1|few|TRBD1|TRBJ1-1
TGTGCCAGCAGTGAATTAGGGACAGGTCAGAACACTGAAGCTTTCTTT
CASSELGTGQNTEAFF
>TRBV13|few|.|TRBJ2-3
TGTGCCAGCAAAGGCGGGGTTAGCACAGATACGCAGTATTTT
CASKGGVSTDTQYF
>TRBV27|.|TRBD2|TRBJ2-1
TGTGCCAGCAGTTTAAAGACTAGCGGGAGCCCCAATGAGCAGTTCTTC
CASSLKTSGSPNEQFF
>TRBV9|.|.|TRBJ2-2
TGTGCCAGCAGCGTAGGGTCTGGGGCCACAGACTCCGGGGAGCTGTTTTTT
CASSVGSGATDSGELFF
>TRBV24-1|.|TRBD2|TRBJ2-3
TGTGCCACCAGTGGGGTTAGCGGGGGGGCAGGTACGCAGTATTTT
CATSGVSGGAGTQYF
>TRBV27|few|.|TRBJ2-7
TGTGCCAGCAGTCCCTCCGGGGATAGGGTCGAGCAGTACTTC
CASSPSGDRVEQYF
>TRBV10-3|.|.|TRBJ2-2
TGTGCCATCGGGGGGTGGCTTAGCGGTAACACCGGGGAGCTGTTTTTT
CAIGGWLSGNTGELFF
>TRBV13|few|TRBD1|TRBJ2-1
TGTGCCAGCAGCCAAACAGGGGACCGATACAATGAGCAGTTCTTC
CASSQTGDRYNEQFF
>TRBV12-3/TRBV12-4|few|.|TRBJ1-1
TGTGCCAGCAGTTTTATGCAGCCGAACACTGAAGCTTTCTTT
CASSFMQPNTEAFF
>TRBV6-5|.|.|TRBJ1-4
TGTGCCAGCAGTTACTCGGGGGGGGAAAAACTGTTTTTT
CASSYSGGEKLFF
>TRBV5-4|few|.|TRBJ2-1
TGTGCCAGCAGCTCGGACGGGCGACGCGACGAGTTCTTC
CASSSDGRRDEFF
>TRBV6-2/TRBV6-3|.|.|TRBJ2-3
TGTGCCAGCAGTTACGTCTGGGGCCCCACAGATACGCAGTATTTT
CASSYVWGPTDTQYF
>TRBV20-1|.|TRBD1|TRBJ1-3
TGCAGTGCCTTTACCAGACAGGGGTCCACTGGAAACACCATATATTTT
CSAFTRQGSTGNTIYF
>TRBV12-3/TRBV12-4|.|TRBD1|TRBJ2-5
TGTGCCAGCAGTTTCGGGACAGGGATGGTGCAGACCCAGTACTTC
CASSFGTGMVQTQYF
>TRBV7-9|few|.|TRBJ2-6
TGTGCCAGCAGCTTAGGAGAGGGGCCGACGTCTGGGGCCAACGTCCTGACTTTC
CASSLGEGPTSGANVLTF
>TRBV12-3/TRBV12-4|.|.|TRBJ1-3
TGTGCCAGCAGTCCCGGCCTCCAGCGCATATATTTT
CASSPGLQRIYF